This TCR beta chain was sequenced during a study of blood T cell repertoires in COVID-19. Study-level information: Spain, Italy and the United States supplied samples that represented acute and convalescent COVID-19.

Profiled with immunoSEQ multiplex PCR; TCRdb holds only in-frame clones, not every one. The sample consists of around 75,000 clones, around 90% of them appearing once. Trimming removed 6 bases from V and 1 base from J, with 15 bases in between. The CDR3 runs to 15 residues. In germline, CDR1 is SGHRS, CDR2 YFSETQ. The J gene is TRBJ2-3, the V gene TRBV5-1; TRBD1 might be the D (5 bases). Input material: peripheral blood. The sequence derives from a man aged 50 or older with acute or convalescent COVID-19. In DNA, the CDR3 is TGCGCCAGCACCGCGTCAGGGTCGGGCACAGATACGCAGTATTTT. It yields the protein CASTASGSGTDTQYF.